The T cell receptor beta chain described here comes from a study of blood T cell repertoires in COVID-19. Study-level information: COVID-19 samples, acute and convalescent, were from the United States, Italy and Spain.

As handled by the study authors: It was from reference gene primer amplification that nucleated cell counts were estimated. Here immunoSEQ multiplex PCR was the method, and the copy in TCRdb shows in-frame clones only, minus some. The DNA was the basis for D and trimming; V, J and clone size are from that table. The repertoire has 75,000 to 100,000 clones, roughly four fifths of them found once; the top ten carry 21%. CDR1 is KGHSH and CDR2 is LQKENI in the germline V gene. This CDR3 has 15 amino acids. The V and J ends lost 4 bases and 6 bases, in that order; junction bases with no gene match: 7. Source material: peripheral blood. This clonotype was sampled from a human donor in a cohort sampled during active COVID-19. The rearrangement uses TRBV18 and TRBJ2-3, with 10 bases that match TRBD1. CDR3 sequence reads: CASSRQGALRDTQYF. CDR3 DNA sequence: TGTGCCAGCTCACGACAGGGGGCCCTAAGGGATACGCAGTATTTT.